This record covers a single TCR beta chain. This sample stems from a study of blood T cell repertoires in COVID-19. Whole-study context: Some COVID-19 samples were acute and others convalescent; all came from the United States, Italy and Spain. PBMCs, B-cell-depleted T cells, or T cells were the source of the cDNA or gDNA that made up the material.

Germline lookup yields CDR1 SGHRS and CDR2 YFSETQ. The length of the CDR3 is 19 residues. Losses at the gene ends were 6 bases for V and 0 bases for J; bases not matched to a gene: 12. Per the authors' pipeline: Amplification from reference gene primers served as the basis for estimated nucleated cell counts. Assay used: immunoSEQ multiplex PCR; TCRdb lists only in-frame clones, some missing. That table furnishes V, J and clone size, whereas the DNA furnished D and trimming. The sample contains approximately 100,000 clones, 80% to 90% of which appear only once. The sample taken for sequencing was peripheral blood. The chain joins TRBV5-1 to TRBJ2-1; 13 positions agree with TRBD2. The TCR sequence derives from a human donor in a cohort sampled during active COVID-19. The CDR3 DNA sequence: TGCGCCAGCAACCCTGCCGGGACTAGCGGGATGACCTCCTACAATGAGCAGTTCTTC. Its protein is CASNPAGTSGMTSYNEQFF.